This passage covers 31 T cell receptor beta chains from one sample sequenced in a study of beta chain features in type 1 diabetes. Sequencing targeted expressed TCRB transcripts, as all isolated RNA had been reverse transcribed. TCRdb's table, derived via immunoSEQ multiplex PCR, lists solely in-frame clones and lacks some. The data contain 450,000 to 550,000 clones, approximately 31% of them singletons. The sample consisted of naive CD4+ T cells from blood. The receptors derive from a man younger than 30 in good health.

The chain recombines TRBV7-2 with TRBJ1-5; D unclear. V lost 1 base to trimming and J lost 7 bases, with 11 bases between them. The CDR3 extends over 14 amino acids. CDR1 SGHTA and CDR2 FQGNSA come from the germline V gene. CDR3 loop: CASSLVGPNQPQHF. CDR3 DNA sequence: TGTGCCAGCAGCTTAGTAGGGCCCAACCAGCCCCAGCATTTT.

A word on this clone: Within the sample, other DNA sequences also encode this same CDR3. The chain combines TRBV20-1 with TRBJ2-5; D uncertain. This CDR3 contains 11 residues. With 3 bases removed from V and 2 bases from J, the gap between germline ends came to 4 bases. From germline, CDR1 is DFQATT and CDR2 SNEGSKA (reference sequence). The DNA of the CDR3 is TGCAGTGCTAGCGGACAAGAGACCCAGTACTTC. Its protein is CSASGQETQYF.

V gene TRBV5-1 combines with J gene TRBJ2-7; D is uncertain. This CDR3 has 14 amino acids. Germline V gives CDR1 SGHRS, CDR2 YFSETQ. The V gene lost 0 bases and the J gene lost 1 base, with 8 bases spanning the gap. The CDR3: CASSLDFSSYEQYF. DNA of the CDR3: TGCGCCAGCAGCTTGGACTTTAGTTCCTACGAGCAGTACTTC.

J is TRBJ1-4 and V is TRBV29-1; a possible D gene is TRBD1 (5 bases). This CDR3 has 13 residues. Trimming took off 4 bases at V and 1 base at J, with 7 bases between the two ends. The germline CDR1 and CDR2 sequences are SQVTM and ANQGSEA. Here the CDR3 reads CSVGDGTNEKLFF. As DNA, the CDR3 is TGCAGCGTTGGGGACGGAACTAATGAAAAACTGTTTTTT.

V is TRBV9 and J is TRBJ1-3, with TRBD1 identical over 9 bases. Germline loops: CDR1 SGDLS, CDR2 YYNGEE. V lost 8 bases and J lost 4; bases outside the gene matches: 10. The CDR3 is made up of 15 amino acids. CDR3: CASSRDRVEGNTIYF. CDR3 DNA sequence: TGTGCCAGTTCCCGGGACAGGGTCGAAGGAAACACCATATATTTT.

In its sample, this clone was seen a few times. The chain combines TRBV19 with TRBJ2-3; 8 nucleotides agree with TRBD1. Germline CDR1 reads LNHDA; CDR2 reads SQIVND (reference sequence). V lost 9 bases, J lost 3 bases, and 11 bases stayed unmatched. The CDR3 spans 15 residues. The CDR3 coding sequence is TGTGCCAGCCACCACCATGGACAGGGAACAGATACGCAGTATTTT. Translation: CASHHHGQGTDTQYF.

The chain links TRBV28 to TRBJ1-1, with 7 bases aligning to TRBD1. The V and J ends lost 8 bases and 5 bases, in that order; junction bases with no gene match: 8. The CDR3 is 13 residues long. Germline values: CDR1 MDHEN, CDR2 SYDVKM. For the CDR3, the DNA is TGTGCCAGCGGAACAGGGGAAATTACTGAAGCTTTCTTT. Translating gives CASGTGEITEAFF.

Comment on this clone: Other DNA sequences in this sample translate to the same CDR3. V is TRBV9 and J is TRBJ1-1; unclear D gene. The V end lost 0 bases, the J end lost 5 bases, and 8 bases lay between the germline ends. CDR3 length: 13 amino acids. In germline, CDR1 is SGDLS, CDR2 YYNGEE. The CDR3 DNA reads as TGTGCCAGCAGCGTAGAGGTGGGAACTGAAGCTTTCTTT. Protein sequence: CASSVEVGTEAFF.

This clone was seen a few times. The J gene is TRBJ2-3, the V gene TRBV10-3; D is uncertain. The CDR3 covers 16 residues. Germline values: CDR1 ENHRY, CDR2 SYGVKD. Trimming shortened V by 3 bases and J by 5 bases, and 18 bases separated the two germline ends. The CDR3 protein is CAISDRKLQPVDTQYF. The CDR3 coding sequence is TGTGCCATCAGTGATAGAAAGTTACAGCCAGTAGATACGCAGTATTTT.

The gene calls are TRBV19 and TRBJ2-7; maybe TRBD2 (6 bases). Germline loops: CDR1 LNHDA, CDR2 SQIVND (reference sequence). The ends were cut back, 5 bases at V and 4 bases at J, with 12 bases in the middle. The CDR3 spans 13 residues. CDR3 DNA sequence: TGTGCCAGTAGTCGGGAGACTAGGTACGAGCAGTACTTC. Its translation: CASSRETRYEQYF.

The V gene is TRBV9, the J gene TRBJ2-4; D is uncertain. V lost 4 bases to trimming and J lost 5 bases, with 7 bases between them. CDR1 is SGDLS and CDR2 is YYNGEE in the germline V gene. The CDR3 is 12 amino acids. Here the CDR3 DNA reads TGTGCCAGCAGCCCCCACGAAAACATTCAGTACTTC. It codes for CASSPHENIQYF.

CDR3 DNA sequence: TGCGCCAGCAGCTTGGAGCGGCCAGCCTACGAGCAGTACTTC. It yields the protein CASSLERPAYEQYF. The chain couples TRBV5-1 to TRBJ2-7, with D maybe TRBD2 (5 bases). The CDR3 consists of 14 residues. CDR1 is SGHRS and CDR2 is YFSETQ in the germline V gene. Trimming took off 0 bases at V and 2 bases at J, with 9 bases between the two ends.

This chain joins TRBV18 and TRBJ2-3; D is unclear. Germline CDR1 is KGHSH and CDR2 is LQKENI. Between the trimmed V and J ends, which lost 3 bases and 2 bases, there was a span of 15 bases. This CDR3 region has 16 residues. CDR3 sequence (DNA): TGTGCCAGCTCACCCAACCAGGTCCTTCACACAGATACGCAGTATTTT. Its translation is CASSPNQVLHTDTQYF.

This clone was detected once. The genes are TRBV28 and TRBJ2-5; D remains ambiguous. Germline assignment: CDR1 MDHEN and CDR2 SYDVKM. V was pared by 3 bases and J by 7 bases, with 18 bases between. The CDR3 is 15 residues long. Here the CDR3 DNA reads TGTGCCAGCAGTTTCCCTTCGACCACCTCCGTGACCCAGTACTTC. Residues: CASSFPSTTSVTQYF.

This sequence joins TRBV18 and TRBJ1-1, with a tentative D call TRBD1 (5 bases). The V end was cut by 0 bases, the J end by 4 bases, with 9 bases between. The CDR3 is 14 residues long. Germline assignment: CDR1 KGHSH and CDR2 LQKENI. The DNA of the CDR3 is TGTGCCAGCTCACCACCGGCGGGGCCCACTGAAGCTTTCTTT. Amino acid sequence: CASSPPAGPTEAFF.

The CDR3 DNA sequence: TGTGCCAGCAGCTTAAGCAGGGGGAATGAAAAACTGTTTTTT. Translation gives CASSLSRGNEKLFF. The chain uses TRBV11-2 and TRBJ1-4; 7 bases fit TRBD1. Germline V gives CDR1 SGHAT, CDR2 FQNNGV. CDR3 length: 14 residues. Trimming removed 2 bases from V and 5 bases from J; junction bases left unmatched: 2.

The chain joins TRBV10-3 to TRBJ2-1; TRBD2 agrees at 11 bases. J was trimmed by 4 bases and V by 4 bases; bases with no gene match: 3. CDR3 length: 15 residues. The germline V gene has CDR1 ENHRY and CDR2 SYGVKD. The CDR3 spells CAISGGLAGYNEQFF. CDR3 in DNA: TGTGCCATCAGTGGAGGACTAGCGGGTTACAATGAGCAGTTCTTC.

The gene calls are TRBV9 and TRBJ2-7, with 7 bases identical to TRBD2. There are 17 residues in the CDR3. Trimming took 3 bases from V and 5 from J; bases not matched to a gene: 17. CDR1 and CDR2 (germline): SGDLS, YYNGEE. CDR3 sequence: CASSARRGAGASDEQYF. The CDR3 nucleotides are TGTGCCAGCAGCGCCAGAAGGGGTGCGGGAGCTTCTGACGAGCAGTACTTC. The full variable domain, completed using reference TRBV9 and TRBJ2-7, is DSGVTQTPKHLITATGQRVTLRCSPRSGDLSVYWYQQSLDQGLQFLIQYYNGEERAKGNILERFSAQQFPDLHSELNLSSLELGDSALYFCASSARRGAGASDEQYFGPGTRLTVT.

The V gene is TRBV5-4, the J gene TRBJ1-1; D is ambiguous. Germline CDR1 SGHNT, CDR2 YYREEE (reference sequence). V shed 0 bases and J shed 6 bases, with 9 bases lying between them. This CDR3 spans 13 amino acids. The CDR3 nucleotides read TGTGCCAGCAGCTTGGCCGGCACATCTGAAGCTTTCTTT. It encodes CASSLAGTSEAFF.

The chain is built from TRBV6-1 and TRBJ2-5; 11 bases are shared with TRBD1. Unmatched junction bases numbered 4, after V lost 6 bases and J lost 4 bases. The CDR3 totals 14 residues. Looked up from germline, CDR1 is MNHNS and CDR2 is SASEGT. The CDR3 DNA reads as TGTGCCAGCAGCACGGGGACAGGGGGAGAGACCCAGTACTTC. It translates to CASSTGTGGETQYF.

In DNA form, the CDR3 reads TGTGCCAGCAGCCAGGGACTAGCCTACGAGCAGTACTTC. Its protein product is CASSQGLAYEQYF. V and J are TRBV9 and TRBJ2-7; 8 bases map to TRBD2. Germline V gene lookup returns CDR1 SGDLS and CDR2 YYNGEE. The J segment lost 2 bases and the V segment lost 4 bases, leaving 2 bases of the junction unmatched. This CDR3 is built from 13 residues.

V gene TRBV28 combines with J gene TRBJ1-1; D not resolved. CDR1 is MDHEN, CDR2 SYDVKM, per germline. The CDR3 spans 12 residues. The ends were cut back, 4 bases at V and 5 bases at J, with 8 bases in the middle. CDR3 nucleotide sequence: TGTGCCAGCAGTTCCCAACCTACTGAAGCTTTCTTT. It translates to CASSSQPTEAFF.

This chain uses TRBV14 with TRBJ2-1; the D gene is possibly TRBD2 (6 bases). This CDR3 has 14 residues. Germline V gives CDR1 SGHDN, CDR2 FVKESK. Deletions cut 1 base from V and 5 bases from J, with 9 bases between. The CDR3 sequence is CASSQVAVHNEQFF. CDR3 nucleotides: TGTGCCAGCAGCCAAGTAGCGGTACACAATGAGCAGTTCTTC.

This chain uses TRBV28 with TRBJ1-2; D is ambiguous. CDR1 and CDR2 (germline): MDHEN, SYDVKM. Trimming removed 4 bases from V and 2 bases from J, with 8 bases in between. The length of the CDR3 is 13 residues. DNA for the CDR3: TGTGCCAGCAGTTCACGTGGGAACTATGGCTACACCTTC. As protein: CASSSRGNYGYTF.

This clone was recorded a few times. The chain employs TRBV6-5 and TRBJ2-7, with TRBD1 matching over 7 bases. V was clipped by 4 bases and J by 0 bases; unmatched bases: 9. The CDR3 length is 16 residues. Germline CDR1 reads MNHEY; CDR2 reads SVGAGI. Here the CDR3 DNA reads TGTGCCAGCAGTTCACATGCCGGGACAGCCTCCTACGAGCAGTACTTC. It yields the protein CASSSHAGTASYEQYF.

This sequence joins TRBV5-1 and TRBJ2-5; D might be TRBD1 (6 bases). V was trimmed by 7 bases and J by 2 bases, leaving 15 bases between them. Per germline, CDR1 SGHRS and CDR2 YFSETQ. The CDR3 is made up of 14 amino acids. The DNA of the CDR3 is TGCGCCAGCGGACCGGGGACACCACAAGAGACCCAGTACTTC. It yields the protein CASGPGTPQETQYF.

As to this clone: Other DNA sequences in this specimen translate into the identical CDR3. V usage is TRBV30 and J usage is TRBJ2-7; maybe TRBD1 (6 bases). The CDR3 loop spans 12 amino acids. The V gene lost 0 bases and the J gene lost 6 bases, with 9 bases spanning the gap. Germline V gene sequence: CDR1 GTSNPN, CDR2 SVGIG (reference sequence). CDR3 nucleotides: TGTGCCTGGAGTGTAGGGGGTTCCGAGCAGTACTTC. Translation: CAWSVGGSEQYF.

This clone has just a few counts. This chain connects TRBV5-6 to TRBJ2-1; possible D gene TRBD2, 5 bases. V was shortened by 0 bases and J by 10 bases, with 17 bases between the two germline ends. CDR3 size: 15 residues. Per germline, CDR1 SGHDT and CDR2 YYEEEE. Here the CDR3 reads CASSLDRTGNREQFF. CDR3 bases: TGTGCCAGCAGCTTGGACCGCACCGGGAACCGGGAGCAGTTCTTC.

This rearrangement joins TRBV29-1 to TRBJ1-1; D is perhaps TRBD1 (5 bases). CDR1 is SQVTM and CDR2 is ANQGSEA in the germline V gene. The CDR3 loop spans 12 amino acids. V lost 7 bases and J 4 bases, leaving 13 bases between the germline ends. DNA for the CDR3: TGCAGCGGGCGAAGGGGCGGCACTGAAGCTTTCTTT. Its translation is CSGRRGGTEAFF.

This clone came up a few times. CDR3 region: CSVAPGQAHAEQYF. In DNA, the CDR3 is TGCAGCGTGGCGCCGGGACAGGCCCATGCCGAGCAGTACTTC. The rearrangement links TRBV29-1 to TRBJ2-7; 8 bases match TRBD1. The CDR3 has 14 residues. Unmatched junction bases numbered 13, after V lost 6 bases and J lost 6 bases. Germline V gives CDR1 SQVTM, CDR2 ANQGSEA.

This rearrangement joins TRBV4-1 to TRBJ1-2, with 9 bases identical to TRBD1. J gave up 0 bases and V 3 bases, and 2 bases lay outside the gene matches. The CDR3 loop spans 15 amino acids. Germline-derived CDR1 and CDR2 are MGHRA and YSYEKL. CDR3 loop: CASSQGQGANYGYTF. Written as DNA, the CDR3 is TGCGCCAGCAGCCAGGGACAGGGAGCTAACTATGGCTACACCTTC.